These T cell receptor beta chains were read from a single sample in a study of radiotherapy plus CTLA-4 blockade in lung cancer. Assay used: immunoSEQ multiplex PCR; TCRdb lists only in-frame clones, some missing. The table has about 87,000 clones, around nine tenths seen once. The specimen was peripheral blood, collected from a patient treated with radiotherapy plus ipilimumab. The receptors here all came from a human donor with non-small cell lung cancer that progressed on radiotherapy plus ipilimumab. The CDR3 runs from the conserved cysteine through the conserved F or W. D genes are given only for firm matches. The listing skips clone size in some rows; elsewhere it reads once, few, many or a size class.

abundance	v_gene	j_gene	d_gene	CDR3aa	CDR3nt
-	TRBV18	TRBJ2-5	TRBD1	CASSPTTGQETQYF	TGTGCCAGCTCACCCACGACAGGGCAAGAGACCCAGTACTTC
-	TRBV7-9	TRBJ2-7	-	CASSFQQGSEQYF	TGTGCCAGCAGCTTCCAACAGGGATCCGAGCAGTACTTC
-	TRBV9	TRBJ1-3	TRBD1	CASSEGDRGLSGNTIYF	TGTGCCAGCAGCGAGGGGGACAGGGGGCTCTCTGGAAACACCATATATTTT
-	TRBV19	TRBJ1-6	TRBD1	CASSGQGIGYNSPLHF	TGTGCCAGTAGTGGACAGGGGATCGGATATAATTCACCCCTCCACTTT
-	TRBV10-3	TRBJ1-1	-	CAISAGWDTEAFF	TGTGCCATCAGTGCAGGGTGGGACACTGAAGCTTTCTTT
-	TRBV19	TRBJ2-5	-	CASSIGRNEETQYF	TGTGCCAGTAGTATCGGGAGAAACGAGGAGACCCAGTACTTC
once	TRBV29-1	TRBJ1-3	TRBD1	CSAGQGGDTIYF	TGCAGCGCCGGACAGGGGGGGGACACCATATATTTT
once	TRBV7-9	TRBJ1-6	TRBD1	CASSPGTGRAPLHF	TGTGCCAGCAGCCCGGGGACAGGGCGGGCACCCCTCCACTTT
once	TRBV27	TRBJ2-2	-	CASSFRIGPPTGELFF	TGTGCCAGCAGTTTTCGAATCGGGCCCCCCACCGGGGAGCTGTTTTTT
-	TRBV2	TRBJ1-4	TRBD1	CASSFLVAGGSEKLFF	TGTGCCAGCAGTTTTCTGGTTGCAGGGGGTAGTGAAAAACTGTTTTTT
few	TRBV14	TRBJ2-3	TRBD2	CASSPSLAGRSDTQYF	TGTGCCAGCAGCCCATCACTAGCGGGGAGGTCAGATACGCAGTATTTT
-	TRBV6-5	TRBJ2-2	-	CASTPQGPGTGELFF	TGTGCCAGCACTCCTCAAGGCCCTGGGACCGGGGAGCTGTTTTTT
-	TRBV5-8	TRBJ1-1	-	CASTRTGPNTEAFF	TGTGCCAGCACACGGACGGGCCCGAACACTGAAGCTTTCTTT
-	TRBV6-5	TRBJ2-2	TRBD1	CASSSDRGGYTGELFF	TGTGCCAGCAGTTCGGACAGGGGAGGGTACACCGGGGAGCTGTTTTTT
-	TRBV27	TRBJ2-1	TRBD2	CASRFSGVAYNEQFF	TGTGCCAGCAGGTTTAGCGGGGTTGCCTACAATGAGCAGTTCTTC
-	TRBV7-3	TRBJ2-1	TRBD2	CASSAWVAGVGNNEQFF	TGTGCCAGCAGCGCCTGGGTAGCGGGAGTTGGAAACAATGAGCAGTTCTTC
-	TRBV7-2	TRBJ2-2	TRBD2	CASSLGGRSGELFF	TGTGCCAGCAGCTTAGGCGGGAGGTCCGGGGAGCTGTTTTTT
-	TRBV5-6	TRBJ2-3	-	CASSPGWLDTQYF	TGTGCCAGCAGCCCGGGGTGGCTTGATACGCAGTATTTT
-	TRBV6-4	TRBJ1-3	-	CASSDGTSGNTIYF	TGTGCCAGCAGTGACGGGACCTCTGGAAACACCATATATTTT
-	TRBV30	TRBJ1-6	TRBD1	CAWSESDRAGSPLHF	TGTGCCTGGAGTGAATCCGACAGGGCTGGGTCACCCCTCCACTTT
-	TRBV5-1	TRBJ2-5	-	CASSQGLREETQYF	TGCGCCAGCAGCCAAGGACTCAGGGAAGAGACCCAGTACTTC
-	TRBV6-1	TRBJ2-3	-	CAASAYTDTQYF	TGTGCCGCTAGTGCCTACACAGATACGCAGTATTTT